These T cell receptor beta chains were read from a single sample in a study of T cells in narcolepsy. The protocol was immunoSEQ multiplex PCR, while the TCRdb copy is restricted to in-frame clones and leaves out a portion. This table has tens of thousands of clones, roughly four fifths appearing once. The specimen sequenced was memory (CD45RA-) CD4+ T cells from blood. The origin of the receptors is a human donor in good health. CDR3s include the opening cysteine and the closing phenylalanine or tryptophan. The D gene is left open where the match is weak. Size values are once, few and many counts, or a class for expanded clones, and some rows have none.

>TRBJ2-3|TRBV4-2|-|-
CASSQDPGITDTQYF
TGTGCCAGCAGCCAAGATCCGGGGATCACAGATACGCAGTATTTT
>TRBJ1-5|TRBV2|-|-
CASSEEGTINSNQPQHF
TGTGCCAGCAGCGAGGAGGGGACGATCAATAGCAATCAGCCCCAGCATTTT
>TRBJ1-6|TRBV7-9|once|TRBD1
CAGTSGTGYSPLHF
TGTGCCGGAACCTCGGGGACAGGGTATTCACCCCTCCACTTT
>TRBJ2-2|TRBV6-6|-|-
CASSPARGNTGELFF
TGTGCCAGCAGTCCCGCGCGGGGTAACACCGGGGAGCTGTTTTTT
>TRBJ1-3|TRBV11-2|-|-
CASSFNIAGNTIYF
TGTGCCAGCAGCTTTAATATTGCTGGAAACACCATATATTTT
>TRBJ2-5|TRBV10-3|-|-
CAISENLETQYF
TGTGCCATCAGTGAGAACCTAGAGACCCAGTACTTC
>TRBJ2-5|TRBV25-1|-|-
CASSPSGLRKTQYF
TGTGCCAGCAGCCCATCGGGTCTTCGTAAGACCCAGTACTTC
>TRBJ2-5|TRBV9|-|TRBD2
CASSVGLAMETQYF
TGTGCCAGCAGCGTAGGACTAGCTATGGAGACCCAGTACTTC
>TRBJ1-5|TRBV28|-|-
CASSSPRQPQHF
TGTGCCAGCAGTTCCCCCCGTCAGCCCCAGCATTTT
>TRBJ2-1|TRBV7-3|-|-
CASSRGVYNEQFF
TGTGCCAGCAGTCGCGGGGTTTACAATGAGCAGTTCTTC
>TRBJ2-7|TRBV2|-|-
CASSGDGFSYEQYF
TGTGCCAGCAGTGGGGACGGCTTCTCCTACGAGCAGTACTTC
>TRBJ2-7|TRBV7-9|-|-
CASSPAVGTVGEQYF
TGTGCCAGCAGCCCAGCAGTAGGTACGGTTGGGGAGCAGTACTTC
>TRBJ1-5|TRBV30|-|-
CAWSRRDGQPQHF
TGTGCCTGGAGTAGGCGGGATGGTCAGCCCCAGCATTTT
>TRBJ2-2|TRBV15|-|-
CATSRGRTVDTGELFF
TGTGCCACCAGCAGAGGCAGGACGGTGGACACCGGGGAGCTGTTTTTT
>TRBJ2-1|TRBV29-1|-|-
CSVVPRGDNEQFF
TGCAGCGTTGTGCCTAGAGGGGACAATGAGCAGTTCTTC
>TRBJ1-5|TRBV6-5|-|-
CASSSHNYNQPQHF
TGTGCCAGCAGTTCCCACAATTACAATCAGCCCCAGCATTTT
>TRBJ2-1|TRBV14|-|-
CASSPGQLKNNEQFF
TGTGCCAGCAGCCCCGGACAGCTGAAAAACAATGAGCAGTTCTTC
>TRBJ1-5|TRBV5-6|few|TRBD1
CASSLAGTGRQPQHF
TGTGCCAGCAGCTTGGCCGGGACAGGCAGACAGCCCCAGCATTTT
>TRBJ1-6|TRBV6-1|-|-
CASSENVGSSPLHF
TGTGCCAGCAGTGAAAACGTTGGGAGTTCACCCCTCCACTTT
>TRBJ2-1|TRBV13|-|-
CASSLAGSSVSSYNEQFF
TGTGCCAGCAGCTTAGCGGGTAGCTCAGTAAGCTCCTACAATGAGCAGTTCTTC
>TRBJ1-1|TRBV28|-|-
CAVRKEALNTEAFF
TGTGCCGTACGGAAGGAGGCGCTGAACACTGAAGCTTTCTTT
>TRBJ1-4|TRBV4-1|-|-
CASSNSNPTTSTNEKLFF
TGCGCCAGCAGCAATTCCAATCCTACCACTTCAACTAATGAAAAACTGTTTTTT
>TRBJ2-7|TRBV30|-|-
CAWTESYEQYF
TGTGCCTGGACAGAGTCCTACGAGCAGTACTTC
>TRBJ2-7|TRBV18|few|-
CASSRKKGDTGDSSYEQYF
TGTGCCAGCTCACGCAAAAAAGGGGATACAGGAGACAGCTCCTACGAGCAGTACTTC
>TRBJ1-5|TRBV2|-|-
CASSVQLNQPQHF
TGTGCCAGCAGTGTCCAGCTCAATCAGCCCCAGCATTTT
>TRBJ2-7|TRBV27|-|-
CASSPRQDSYEQYF
TGTGCCAGCAGCCCCAGACAGGATTCCTACGAGCAGTACTTC
>TRBJ2-7|TRBV6-5|few|-
CASSYSLAYEQYF
TGTGCCAGCAGTTACTCCTTAGCCTACGAGCAGTACTTC